This T cell receptor (beta chain) was identified in a study of blood T cell repertoires in COVID-19. The CDR3 loop spans 19 amino acids. Sequencing was performed with immunoSEQ multiplex PCR; in TCRdb, only in-frame clones are kept and a portion is missing. Of about 30,000 clones listed, 80% to 90% are singletons. The receptor was derived from a human donor in a cohort sampled during active COVID-19. The V call is TRBV12-1, the J call TRBJ1-5. TRBV12-1 is tagged as a pseudogene. The specimen was peripheral blood. CDR3 region: CASSFPSGRNGQINQPQHF. The CDR3 bases are TGTGCCAGCAGCTTTCCGAGCGGACGCAACGGGCAGATTAATCAGCCCCAGCATTTT.